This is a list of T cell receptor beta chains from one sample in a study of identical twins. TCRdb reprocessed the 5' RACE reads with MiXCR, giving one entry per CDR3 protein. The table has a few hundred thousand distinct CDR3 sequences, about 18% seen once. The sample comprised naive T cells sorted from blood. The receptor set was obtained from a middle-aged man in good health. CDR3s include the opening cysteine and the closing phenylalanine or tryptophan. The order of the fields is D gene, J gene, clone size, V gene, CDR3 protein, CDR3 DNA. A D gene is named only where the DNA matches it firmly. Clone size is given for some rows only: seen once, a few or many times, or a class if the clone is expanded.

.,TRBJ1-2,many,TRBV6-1,CASSESQGGYTF,TGTGCCAGCAGTGAATCGCAGGGCGGCTACACCTTC
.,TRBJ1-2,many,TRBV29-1,CSVEASTNYGYTF,TGCAGCGTTGAAGCAAGTACTAACTATGGCTACACCTTC
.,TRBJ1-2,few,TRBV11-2,CASSPGQLYGYTF,TGTGCCAGCAGCCCAGGGCAGCTCTATGGCTACACCTTC
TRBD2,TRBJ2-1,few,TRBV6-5,CASSYSGLAGGWNNEQFF,TGTGCCAGCAGTTACTCCGGACTAGCGGGAGGGTGGAACAATGAGCAGTTCTTC
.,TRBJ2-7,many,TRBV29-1,CSVEGMPPYEQYF,TGCAGCGTTGAGGGGATGCCCCCCTACGAGCAGTACTTC
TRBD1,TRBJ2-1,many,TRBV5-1,CASSRTGLNEQFF,TGCGCCAGCAGCCGGACAGGGCTCAATGAGCAGTTCTTC
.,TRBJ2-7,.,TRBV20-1,CSAQPQVEKSSYVQYF,TGCAGTGCCCAACCCCAGGTAGAAAAGAGCTCCTACGTGCAGTACTTC
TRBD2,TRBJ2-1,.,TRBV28,CASSFGGSPRHEQFF,TGTGCCAGCAGTTTTGGCGGGAGTCCCCGACATGAGCAGTTCTTC
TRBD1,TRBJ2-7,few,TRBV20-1,CRGDRGNEQYF,TGCAGAGGGGACAGGGGAAACGAGCAGTACTTC
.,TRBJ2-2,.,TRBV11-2,CASSLWVMNTGELFF,TGTGCCAGCAGCTTATGGGTCATGAACACCGGGGAGCTGTTTTTT
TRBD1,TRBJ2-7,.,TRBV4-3,CASSQEESGTGFSYEQYF,TGCGCCAGCAGCCAAGAAGAGAGCGGGACAGGGTTCTCTTACGAGCAGTACTTC
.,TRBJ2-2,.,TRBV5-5,CASSPGTTNTGELFF,TGTGCCAGCAGCCCCGGGACAACGAACACCGGGGAGCTGTTTTTT
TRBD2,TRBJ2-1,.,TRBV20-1,CSTMPGLDAPDEQFF,TGCAGCACTATGCCGGGACTAGACGCCCCCGATGAGCAGTTCTTC
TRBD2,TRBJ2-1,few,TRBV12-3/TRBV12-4,CASRFSGGDNEQFF,TGTGCCAGCAGGTTTAGCGGGGGGGACAATGAGCAGTTCTTC
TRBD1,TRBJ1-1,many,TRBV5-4,CASRGGQGVNTEAFF,TGTGCCAGCAGGGGGGGACAGGGAGTCAACACTGAAGCTTTCTTT
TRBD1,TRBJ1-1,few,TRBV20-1,CSAFKTGGRTEAFF,TGCAGTGCTTTTAAAACAGGGGGCCGTACTGAAGCTTTCTTT
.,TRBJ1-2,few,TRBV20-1,CSARGGANYGYTF,TGCAGCGCTCGGGGGGGAGCTAACTATGGCTACACCTTC
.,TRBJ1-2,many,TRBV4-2,CASSQDRWGYTF,TGTGCCAGCAGCCAAGACCGGTGGGGCTACACCTTC
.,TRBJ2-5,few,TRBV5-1,CASSETVQETQYF,TGCGCCAGCAGCGAGACAGTACAAGAGACCCAGTACTTC